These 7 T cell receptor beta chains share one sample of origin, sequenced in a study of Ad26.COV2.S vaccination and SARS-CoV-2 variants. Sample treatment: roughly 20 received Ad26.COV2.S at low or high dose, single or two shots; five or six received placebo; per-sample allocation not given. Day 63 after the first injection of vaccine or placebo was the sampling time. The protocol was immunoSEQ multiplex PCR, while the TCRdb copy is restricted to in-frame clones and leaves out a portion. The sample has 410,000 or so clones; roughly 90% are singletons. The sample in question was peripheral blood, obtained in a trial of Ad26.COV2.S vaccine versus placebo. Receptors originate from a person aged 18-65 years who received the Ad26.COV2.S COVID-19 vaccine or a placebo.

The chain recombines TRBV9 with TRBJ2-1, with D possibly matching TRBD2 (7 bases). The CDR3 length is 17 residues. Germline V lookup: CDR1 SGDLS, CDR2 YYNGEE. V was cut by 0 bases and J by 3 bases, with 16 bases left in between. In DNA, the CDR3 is TGTGCCAGCAGCGTAGGGCAGGGGCGGGGGAACTACAATGAGCAGTTCTTC. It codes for CASSVGQGRGNYNEQFF.

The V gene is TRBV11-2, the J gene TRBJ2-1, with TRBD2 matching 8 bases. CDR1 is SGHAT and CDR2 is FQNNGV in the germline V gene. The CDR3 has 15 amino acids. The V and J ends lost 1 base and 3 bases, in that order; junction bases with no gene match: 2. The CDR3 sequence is CASSLGTSGYNEQFF. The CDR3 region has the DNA TGTGCCAGCAGCTTAGGCACTAGCGGCTACAATGAGCAGTTCTTC.

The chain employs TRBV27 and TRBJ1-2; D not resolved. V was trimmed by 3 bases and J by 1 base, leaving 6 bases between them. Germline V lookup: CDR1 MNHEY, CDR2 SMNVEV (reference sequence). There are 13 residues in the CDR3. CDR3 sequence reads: CASSFYSNYGYTF. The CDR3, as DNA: TGTGCCAGCAGTTTCTACAGTAACTATGGCTACACCTTC.

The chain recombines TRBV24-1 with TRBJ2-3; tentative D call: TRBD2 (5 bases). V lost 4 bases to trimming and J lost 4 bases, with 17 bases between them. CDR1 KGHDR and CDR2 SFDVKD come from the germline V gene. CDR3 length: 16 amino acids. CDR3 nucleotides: TGTGCCACCAGTGAACGCGGACGCCCGCGGGCAGATACGCAGTATTTT. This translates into CATSERGRPRADTQYF.

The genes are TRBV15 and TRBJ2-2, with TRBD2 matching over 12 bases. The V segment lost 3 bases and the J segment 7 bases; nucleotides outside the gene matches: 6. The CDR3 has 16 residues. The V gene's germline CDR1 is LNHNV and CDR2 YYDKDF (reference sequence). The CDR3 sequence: CATSRILAGGIGELFF. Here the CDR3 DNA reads TGTGCCACCAGCAGGATACTAGCGGGGGGAATCGGGGAGCTGTTTTTT.

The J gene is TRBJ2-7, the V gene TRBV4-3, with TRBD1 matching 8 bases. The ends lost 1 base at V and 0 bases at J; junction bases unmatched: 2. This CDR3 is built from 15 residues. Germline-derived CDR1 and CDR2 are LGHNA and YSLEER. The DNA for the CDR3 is TGCGCCAGCAGCCAAGGACAGGGGAACTCCTACGAGCAGTACTTC. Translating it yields CASSQGQGNSYEQYF.

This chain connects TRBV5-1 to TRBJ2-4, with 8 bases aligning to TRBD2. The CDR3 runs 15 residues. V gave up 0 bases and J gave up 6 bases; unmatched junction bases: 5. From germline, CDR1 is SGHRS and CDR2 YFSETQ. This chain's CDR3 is CASSLAGGPPNIQYF. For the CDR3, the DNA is TGCGCCAGCAGCTTGGCGGGGGGGCCCCCAAACATTCAGTACTTC.